The 11 T cell receptor beta chains reported below all come from one sample, sequenced in a study of T-cell memory formation after mild COVID-19. MiXCR, run by TCRdb on the 5' RACE reads, gives a single entry per CDR3 protein. Of about 400,000 distinct CDR3 sequences in the sample, more than 15% were seen once. Material: PBMCs or a T cell subset sorted from them (not recorded which). All receptors come from a man aged 18 to 30 who had mild COVID-19 (a few samples of this study predate the infection). Cell type and time point are not known.

The rearrangement links TRBV2 to TRBJ2-3; D may be TRBD2 (7 bases). This CDR3 contains 16 residues. Between the trimmed V and J ends, which lost 7 bases and 2 bases, there was a span of 19 bases. The V gene's germline CDR1 is SNHLY and CDR2 FYNNEI. The chain's CDR3 is CASTIGGLADTDTQYF. The CDR3 DNA sequence: TGTGCCAGCACCATAGGGGGGCTAGCGGACACAGATACGCAGTATTTT.

The J gene is TRBJ2-7, the V gene TRBV6-2 or TRBV6-3; D gene uncertain. V was cut by 4 bases and J by 2 bases, with 9 bases left in between. The CDR3 length is 13 residues. Germline-derived CDR1 and CDR2 are MNHEY and SVGEGT. The CDR3, as DNA: TGTGCCAGCAGTTCCACGCGTACCTACGAGCAGTACGTC. Its translation is CASSSTRTYEQYV.

Only a few counts were recorded for this clonotype. This chain connects TRBV4-3 to TRBJ2-3; D remains ambiguous. Germline CDR1 and CDR2: LGHNA and YSLEER. The CDR3 runs 16 residues. Trimming stripped 0 bases from V and 3 bases from J, with 13 bases between. CDR3 region: CASSQDFLDATDTQYF. The CDR3, as DNA: TGCGCCAGCAGCCAAGATTTTTTGGACGCTACAGATACGCAGTATTTT.

This clonotype was counted ten times or more. The rearrangement links TRBV20-1 to TRBJ2-4; D gene ambiguous. Trimming stripped 7 bases from V and 7 bases from J, with 11 bases between. The germline V gene has CDR1 DFQATT and CDR2 SNEGSKA (reference sequence). CDR3 length equals 11 residues. CDR3 DNA sequence: TGCAGTGTTTATTCCAGTAACATTCAGTACTTC. Translating gives CSVYSSNIQYF.

The rearrangement links TRBV29-1 to TRBJ2-4; D not resolved. The V gene lost 7 bases and the J gene lost 8 bases, with 18 bases spanning the gap. The CDR3 is made up of 13 amino acids. Germline CDR1 and CDR2: SQVTM and ANQGSEA. The DNA of the CDR3 is TGCAGCGGGGTGGGCCCGGTAAGCGACATTCAGTACTTC. Amino acids: CSGVGPVSDIQYF.

The table lists this clonotype with a count of one. The chain recombines TRBV20-1 with TRBJ2-7; D not certain. The CDR3 runs 13 residues. From germline, CDR1 is DFQATT and CDR2 SNEGSKA (reference sequence). The V and J ends lost 1 base and 3 bases respectively, with 10 bases between them. As DNA, the CDR3 is TGCAGTGCTAGAGGCAGAAAAGTCTACGAGCAGTACTTC. Translating it yields CSARGRKVYEQYF.

Ten or more counts support this clonotype. The gene calls are TRBV7-2 and TRBJ2-1; maybe TRBD2 (7 bases). Germline loops: CDR1 SGHTA, CDR2 FQGNSA. This CDR3 spans 15 amino acids. Trimming pared 5 bases from V and 6 bases from J, leaving 17 bases between. CDR3 nucleotide sequence: TGTGCCAGCAGCATGTGGGGGGGGGCCGTCAATGAGCAGTTCTTC. Its protein product is CASSMWGGAVNEQFF.

This clonotype was counted between two and nine times. The V gene is TRBV29-1, the J gene TRBJ1-1; D gene ambiguous. Germline V gene sequence: CDR1 SQVTM, CDR2 ANQGSEA. Deletions cut 7 bases from V and 11 bases from J, with 17 bases between. The CDR3 length is 11 residues. CDR3 sequence: CSAGLDRLAFF. CDR3 DNA sequence: TGCAGCGCCGGCCTCGATCGGCTTGCTTTCTTT.

Comment on this clonotype: A much larger clone lies a single base off, so this may be a read error. The chain employs TRBV10-3 and TRBJ1-1; no firm D call. The CDR3 is made up of 13 amino acids. V was shortened by 5 bases and J by 1 base, with 8 bases between the two germline ends. Germline V gene sequence: CDR1 ENHRY, CDR2 SYGVKD. This CDR3 is CAISFGENTEAFF. The CDR3 bases are TGTGCCATCAGTTTTGGGGAGAACACTGAAGCTTTCTTT.

This rearrangement joins TRBV5-5 to TRBJ2-7; tentatively, D is TRBD1 (6 bases). Germline CDR1 and CDR2: SGHKS and YYEKEE (reference sequence). CDR3 size: 15 residues. Trimming removed 4 bases at V and 2 bases at J, with 16 bases between. The CDR3 DNA reads as TGTGCCAGCAGCCCAGGCCCGAGACAGGCCTACGAGCAGTACTTC. Protein sequence: CASSPGPRQAYEQYF.

This clonotype was counted only a few times. This chain links TRBV28 with TRBJ2-4; D might be TRBD1 (5 bases). Germline CDR1 is MDHEN and CDR2 is SYDVKM. The CDR3 has 16 residues. The V gene lost 5 bases and the J gene lost 0 bases, with 14 bases spanning the gap. The CDR3 loop is CASSTPTELAKNIQYF. The CDR3 nucleotides are TGTGCCAGCAGTACCCCGACAGAATTAGCCAAAAACATTCAGTACTTC.